This T cell receptor (beta chain) was identified in a study of Graves' ophthalmopathy and Graves' hyperthyroidism. This clonotype was observed many times. Exclusion applied to patients with other autoimmune diseases, uncontrolled infections, pregnancy or lactation. For repertoire sequencing, the TCR beta CDR3 regions were amplified from RNA transcripts. An opening RT-PCR round employed HTBI primers and preceded a second-round multiplex PCR. TCRdb redid the calling of the multiplex PCR reads with MiXCR, one entry per CDR3 protein. The repertoire holds about 500,000 distinct CDR3 sequences, with roughly 40% as singletons. The clonotype originates from an adult man with Graves' hyperthyroidism. Input material: peripheral blood or thyroid tissue (not recorded which).

The CDR3 protein is CASTLQGRTQHF. The CDR3 DNA sequence: TGTGCCAGCACCCTCCAGGGTAGGACCCAGCATTTT. This chain links TRBV28 with TRBJ1-5, with D possibly TRBD1 on 5 matching bases. Trimming shortened V by 7 bases and J by 11 bases, and 15 bases separated the two germline ends. The germline gives CDR1 MDHEN, CDR2 SYDVKM. The CDR3 length is 12 residues.